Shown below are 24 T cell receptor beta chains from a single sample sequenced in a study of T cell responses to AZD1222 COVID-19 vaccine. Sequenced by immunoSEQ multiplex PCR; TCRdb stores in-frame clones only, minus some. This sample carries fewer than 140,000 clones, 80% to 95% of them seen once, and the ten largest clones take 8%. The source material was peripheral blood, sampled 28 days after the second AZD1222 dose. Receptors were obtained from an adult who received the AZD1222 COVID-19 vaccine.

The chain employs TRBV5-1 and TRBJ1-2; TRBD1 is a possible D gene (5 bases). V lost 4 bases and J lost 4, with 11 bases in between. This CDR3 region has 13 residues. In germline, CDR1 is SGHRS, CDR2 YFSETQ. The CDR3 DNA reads TGCGCCAGCAGCACCCACGGGGGCTATGGCTACACCTTC. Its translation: CASSTHGGYGYTF.

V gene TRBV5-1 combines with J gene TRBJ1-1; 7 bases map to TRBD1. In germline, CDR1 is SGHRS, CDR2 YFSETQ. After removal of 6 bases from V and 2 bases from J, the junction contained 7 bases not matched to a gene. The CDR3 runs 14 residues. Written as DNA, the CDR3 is TGCGCCAGCAACTTCGGGACAGCAAACACTGAAGCTTTCTTT. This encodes CASNFGTANTEAFF.

This chain's CDR3 is CASSKALRDRETTIYF. CDR3 nucleotide sequence: TGTGCCAGCAGCAAAGCCCTCCGGGACAGGGAAACCACCATATATTTT. The chain recombines TRBV21-1 with TRBJ1-3; TRBD1 reflects the table's D call only, with no check against the DNA. TRBV21-1 has pseudogene status. The CDR3 extends over 16 amino acids.

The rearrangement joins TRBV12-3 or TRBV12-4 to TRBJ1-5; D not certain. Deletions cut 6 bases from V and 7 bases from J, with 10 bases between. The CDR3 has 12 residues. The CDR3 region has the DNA TGTGCCAGCAGCCTCCTATCCCAGCCCCAGCATTTT. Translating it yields CASSLLSQPQHF.

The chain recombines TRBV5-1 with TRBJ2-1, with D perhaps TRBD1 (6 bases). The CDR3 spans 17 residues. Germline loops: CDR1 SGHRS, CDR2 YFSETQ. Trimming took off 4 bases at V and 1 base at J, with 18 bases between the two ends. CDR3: CASSTGDTPRSYNEQFF. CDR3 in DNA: TGCGCCAGCAGCACCGGGGACACCCCCAGGTCCTACAATGAGCAGTTCTTC.

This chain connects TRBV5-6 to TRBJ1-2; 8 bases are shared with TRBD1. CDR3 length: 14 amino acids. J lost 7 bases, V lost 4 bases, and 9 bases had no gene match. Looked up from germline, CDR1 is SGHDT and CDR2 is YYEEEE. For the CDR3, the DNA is TGTGCCAGCAGCACCGAGGACAGGGAATCTGGCTACACCTTC. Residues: CASSTEDRESGYTF.

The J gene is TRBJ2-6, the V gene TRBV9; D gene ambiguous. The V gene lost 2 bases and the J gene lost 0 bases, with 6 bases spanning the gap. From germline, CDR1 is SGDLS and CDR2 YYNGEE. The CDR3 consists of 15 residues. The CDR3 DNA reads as TGTGCCAGCAGCGTGTTCCTCTCTGGGGCCAACGTCCTGACTTTC. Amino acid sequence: CASSVFLSGANVLTF. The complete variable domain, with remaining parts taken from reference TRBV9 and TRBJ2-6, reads DSGVTQTPKHLITATGQRVTLRCSPRSGDLSVYWYQQSLDQGLQFLIQYYNGEERAKGNILERFSAQQFPDLHSELNLSSLELGDSALYFCASSVFLSGANVLTFGAGSRLTVL.

The CDR3 DNA reads as TGTGCCAGTAGTACCCAGAGGGGGCAGCCCCAGCATTTT. Encoded protein: CASSTQRGQPQHF. The chain employs TRBV19 and TRBJ1-5, with a possible D match to TRBD1 (6 bases). This CDR3 region has 13 residues. The V gene's germline CDR1 is LNHDA and CDR2 SQIVND (reference sequence). V dropped 4 bases and J dropped 7 bases, with 11 bases sitting between them.

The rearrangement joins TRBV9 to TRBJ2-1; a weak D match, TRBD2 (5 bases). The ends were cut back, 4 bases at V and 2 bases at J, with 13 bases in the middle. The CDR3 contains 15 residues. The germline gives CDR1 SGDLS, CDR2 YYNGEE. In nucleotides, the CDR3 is TGTGCCAGCAGCCAAAGCGGAGACACCTACAATGAGCAGTTCTTC. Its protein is CASSQSGDTYNEQFF.

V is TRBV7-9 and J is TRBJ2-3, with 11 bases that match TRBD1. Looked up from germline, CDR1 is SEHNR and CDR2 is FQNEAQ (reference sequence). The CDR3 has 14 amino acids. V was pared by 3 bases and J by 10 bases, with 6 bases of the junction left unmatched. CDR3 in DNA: TGTGCCAGCAGCTTCCCGGGACAGGGGGTTTCGCAGTATTTT. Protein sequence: CASSFPGQGVSQYF.

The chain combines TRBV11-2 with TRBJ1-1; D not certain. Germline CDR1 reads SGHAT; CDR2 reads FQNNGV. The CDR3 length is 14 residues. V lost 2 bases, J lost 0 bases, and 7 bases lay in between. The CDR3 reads CASSLTQLNTEAFF. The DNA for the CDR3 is TGTGCCAGCAGCTTAACACAGTTGAACACTGAAGCTTTCTTT.

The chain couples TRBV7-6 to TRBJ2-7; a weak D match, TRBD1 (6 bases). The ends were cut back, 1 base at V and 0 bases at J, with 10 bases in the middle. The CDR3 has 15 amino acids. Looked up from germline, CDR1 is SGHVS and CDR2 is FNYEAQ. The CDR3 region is CASSLEQGRSYEQYF. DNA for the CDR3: TGTGCCAGCAGCTTAGAACAGGGCCGCTCCTACGAGCAGTACTTC.

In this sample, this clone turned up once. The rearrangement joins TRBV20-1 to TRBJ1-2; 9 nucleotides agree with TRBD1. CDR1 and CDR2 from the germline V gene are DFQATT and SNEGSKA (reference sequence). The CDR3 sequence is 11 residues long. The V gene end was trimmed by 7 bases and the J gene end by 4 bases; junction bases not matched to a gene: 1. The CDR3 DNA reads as TGCAGTGGGGACAGGGCCTATGGCTACACCTTC. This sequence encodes CSGDRAYGYTF.

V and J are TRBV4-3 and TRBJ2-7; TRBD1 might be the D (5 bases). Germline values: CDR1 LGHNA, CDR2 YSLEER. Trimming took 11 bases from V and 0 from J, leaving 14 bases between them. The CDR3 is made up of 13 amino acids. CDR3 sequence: CARSTVHSYEQYF. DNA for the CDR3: TGCGCCCGATCGACAGTCCACTCCTACGAGCAGTACTTC.

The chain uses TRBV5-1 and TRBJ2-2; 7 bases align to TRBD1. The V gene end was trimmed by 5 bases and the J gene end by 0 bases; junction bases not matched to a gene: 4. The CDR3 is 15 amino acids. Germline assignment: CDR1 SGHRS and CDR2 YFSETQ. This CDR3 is CASSQDRANTGELFF. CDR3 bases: TGCGCCAGCAGTCAAGACAGGGCGAACACCGGGGAGCTGTTTTTT.

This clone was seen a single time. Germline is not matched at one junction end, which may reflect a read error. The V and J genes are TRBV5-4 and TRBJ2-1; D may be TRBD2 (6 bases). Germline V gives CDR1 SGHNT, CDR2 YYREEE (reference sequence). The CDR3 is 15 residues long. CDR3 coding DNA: TGTGCCAGCAGCTTGTGGAGGGCCTCCGACAATGAGCAGTTCTTC. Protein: CASSLWRASDNEQFF.

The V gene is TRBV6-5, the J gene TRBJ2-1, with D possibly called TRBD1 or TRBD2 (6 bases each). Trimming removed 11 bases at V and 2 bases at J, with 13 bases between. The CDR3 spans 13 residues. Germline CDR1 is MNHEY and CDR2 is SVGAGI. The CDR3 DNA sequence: TGTGCCGCCCGGAGGGGGGCCTACAATGAGCAGTTCTTC. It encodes CAARRGAYNEQFF.

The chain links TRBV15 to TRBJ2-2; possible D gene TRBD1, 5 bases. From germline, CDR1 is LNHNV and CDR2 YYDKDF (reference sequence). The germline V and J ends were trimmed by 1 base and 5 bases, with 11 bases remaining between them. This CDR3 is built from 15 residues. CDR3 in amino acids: CATSRVKTGTGELFF. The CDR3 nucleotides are TGTGCCACCAGCAGAGTAAAAACAGGAACCGGGGAGCTGTTTTTT.

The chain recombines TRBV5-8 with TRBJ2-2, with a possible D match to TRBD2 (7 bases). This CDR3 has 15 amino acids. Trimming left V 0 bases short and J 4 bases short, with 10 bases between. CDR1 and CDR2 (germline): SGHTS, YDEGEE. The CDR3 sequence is CASSLAGGRTGELFF. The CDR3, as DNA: TGTGCCAGCAGCTTGGCGGGGGGCCGCACCGGGGAGCTGTTTTTT.

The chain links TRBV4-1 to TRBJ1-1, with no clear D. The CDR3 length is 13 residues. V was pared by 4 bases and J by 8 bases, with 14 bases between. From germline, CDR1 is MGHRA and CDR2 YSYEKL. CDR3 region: CASSPYEGREAFF. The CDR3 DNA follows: TGCGCCAGCAGCCCGTACGAGGGCAGGGAAGCTTTCTTT.

The CDR3 region has the DNA TGTGCCAGCTCCCCCCGTTGGGGGAACACAGATACGCAGTATTTT. This gives the protein CASSPRWGNTDTQYF. The V gene is TRBV18, the J gene TRBJ2-3, with D tentatively TRBD1 or TRBD2 (5 bases each). The germline V and J ends were trimmed by 6 bases and 2 bases, with 15 bases remaining between them. Per the germline V gene, CDR1 is KGHSH and CDR2 is LQKENI. The CDR3 runs 15 residues.

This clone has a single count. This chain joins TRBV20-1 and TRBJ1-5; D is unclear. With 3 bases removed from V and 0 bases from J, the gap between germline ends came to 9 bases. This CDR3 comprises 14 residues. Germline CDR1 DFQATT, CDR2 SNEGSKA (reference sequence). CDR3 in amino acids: CSASLLNSNQPQHF. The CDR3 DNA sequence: TGCAGTGCTAGTCTCCTTAATAGCAATCAGCCCCAGCATTTT.

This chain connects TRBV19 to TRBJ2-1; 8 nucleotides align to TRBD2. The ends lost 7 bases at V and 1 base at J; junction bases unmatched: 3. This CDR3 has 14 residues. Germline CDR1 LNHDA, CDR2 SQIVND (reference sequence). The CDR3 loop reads CASTASGSYNEQFF. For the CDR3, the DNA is TGTGCCAGTACCGCTAGCGGGTCCTACAATGAGCAGTTCTTC.

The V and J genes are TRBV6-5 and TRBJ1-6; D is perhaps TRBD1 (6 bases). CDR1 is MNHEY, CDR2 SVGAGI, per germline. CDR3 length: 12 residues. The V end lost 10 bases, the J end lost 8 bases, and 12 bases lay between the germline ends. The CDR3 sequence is CATRGSDSPLHF. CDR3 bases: TGTGCCACCAGGGGTAGCGATTCACCCCTCCACTTT.